The present TCR beta chain was sequenced within a study of cytomegalovirus exposure and HLA in healthy donors. Study background: Drawn from HLA-typed donors, about 85 million unique TCRs were held in an early data release. Caucasian-associated ancestry cluster membership applied to about four fifths of 300 to 450 genotyped donors.

Germline V gene sequence: CDR1 LNHDA, CDR2 SQIVND (reference sequence). CDR3 length: 14 residues. Trimming took 4 bases from V and 4 from J, leaving 13 bases between them. The study, taken as a whole, reports: Rare TCR sequences predominated, though certain public TCRs were found in many donors. An Asian-associated ancestry cluster reportedly showed fewer N-insertions than the approximately 650-donor mean in a later analysis.

Comments on this clone: Its specificity is unknown.

The study ran its PCR with 60 Vbeta and 13 Jbeta primers. Here immunoSEQ multiplex PCR was the method, and the copy in TCRdb shows in-frame clones only, minus some. The sample contains some 200,000 clones, approximately 78% of which appear only once. Sequencing used PBMCs. The TCR comes from a woman between 40 and 50 years old in good health and CMV-seronegative. The J gene is TRBJ2-5, the V gene TRBV19; TRBD2 is a possible D gene (7 bases). CDR3 in DNA: TGTGCCAGTAGTAGCCGGGGGGCATTAGAGACCCAGTACTTC. Protein sequence: CASSSRGALETQYF. Drawing the rest from reference TRBV19 and TRBJ2-5, the complete variable domain is DGGITQSPKYLFRKEGQNVTLSCEQNLNHDAMYWYRQDPGQGLRLIYYSQIVNDFQKGDIAEGYSVSREKKESFPLTVTSAQKNPTAFYLCASSSRGALETQYFGPGTRLLVL.